These 15 T cell receptor beta chains share one sample of origin, sequenced in a study of CD8 T cells in ankylosing spondylitis (dated by TCRdb to 2017 to 2019). The paper as a whole reports these results and caveats: Blood from ankylosing spondylitis patients appeared to be characterized by a TCR beta motif made up of 8 or 9 highly homologous amino acid variants.

Library preparation was by 5' RACE. The listed sequencing device is Illumina HiSeq 2500. TCRdb itself trimmed the public reads at Q25 with fastp, ran MiXCR and retained productive beta chains. Rows merge per CDR3 protein into single entries with the most common DNA and genes. Within this sample are roughly 670,000 distinct CDR3 sequences, with around 20% of them counted one time only. The ten top clones hold roughly a fifth of the sample. These receptors' targets are unknown. Sequencing was performed on blood, either unsorted or a sorted T cell fraction (not recorded which). The source is a male donor with ankylosing spondylitis.

The chain recombines TRBV7-8 with TRBJ1-5; no firm D call. CDR1 and CDR2 from the germline V gene are SGHVS and FQNEAQ. V dropped 3 bases and J dropped 0 bases, with 9 bases sitting between them. The CDR3 sequence is 15 residues long. CDR3 amino acids: CASSFHRTSNQPQHF. CDR3 sequence (DNA): TGTGCCAGCAGCTTTCACCGGACTAGCAATCAGCCCCAGCATTTT. Combining the CDR3 with reference TRBV7-8 and TRBJ1-5 gives the whole variable domain GAGVSQSPRYKVAKRGQDVALRCDPISGHVSLFWYQQALGQGPEFLTYFQNEAQLDKSGLPSDRFFAERPEGSVSTLKIQRTQQEDSAVYLCASSFHRTSNQPQHFGDGTRLSIL.

The table lists this clonotype with a few counts. The chain links TRBV10-2 to TRBJ2-7, with D possibly being TRBD1 (6 bases). Trimming removed 7 bases from V and 0 bases from J, with 13 bases in between. The CDR3 is 14 residues long. Germline V gene sequence: CDR1 WSHSY, CDR2 SAAADI. CDR3 loop: CASKGQVLSYEQYF. The CDR3 DNA reads as TGCGCCAGCAAGGGACAAGTTCTCTCCTACGAGCAGTACTTC.

This clonotype was counted a few times. The chain uses TRBV5-1 and TRBJ2-3; the match to TRBD1 covers 9 bases. J lost 4 bases, V lost 4 bases, and 7 bases had no gene match. The CDR3 totals 15 residues. Germline-derived CDR1 and CDR2 are SGHRS and YFSETQ. As DNA, the CDR3 is TGCGCCAGCAGCATCGACAGGGGGAGGCCAGATACGCAGTATTTT. Amino acid sequence: CASSIDRGRPDTQYF.

The chain links TRBV6-1 to TRBJ1-1, with D maybe TRBD1 (5 bases). The CDR3 runs to 14 residues. V dropped 6 bases and J dropped 1 base, with 12 bases sitting between them. In germline, CDR1 is MNHNS, CDR2 SASEGT. CDR3 coding DNA: TGTGCCAGCAGAAGGGACTTAGGGAACACTGAAGCTTTCTTT. Protein: CASRRDLGNTEAFF.

The gene calls are TRBV29-1 and TRBJ2-3; D may be TRBD2 (5 bases). The V end lost 3 bases, the J end lost 2 bases, and 9 bases lay between the germline ends. The germline V gene has CDR1 SQVTM and CDR2 ANQGSEA. The CDR3 totals 13 residues. The CDR3 DNA reads TGCAGCGTTGATGGTAGCGACACAGATACGCAGTATTTT. Translating gives CSVDGSDTDTQYF.

The sample holds a few counts of this clonotype. The rearrangement uses TRBV18 and TRBJ2-1, with 8 nucleotides matching TRBD2. This CDR3 spans 15 amino acids. V lost 2 bases and J lost 4; bases outside the gene matches: 4. Germline CDR1 reads KGHSH; CDR2 reads LQKENI. The CDR3 coding sequence is TGTGCCAGCTCACCAACTAGCGGATTTTACAATGAGCAGTTCTTC. Its protein is CASSPTSGFYNEQFF.

This clonotype was seen a handful of times. The rearrangement joins TRBV5-1 to TRBJ2-3; 9 positions match TRBD1. V shed 0 bases, J shed 6 bases, and the junction held 5 bases outside the gene matches. CDR3 length equals 15 residues. The germline V gene encodes CDR1 SGHRS and CDR2 YFSETQ. This CDR3 is CASSLVWDRVDTQYF. The CDR3 DNA follows: TGCGCCAGCAGCTTGGTTTGGGACAGGGTCGATACGCAGTATTTT. Drawing the rest from reference TRBV5-1 and TRBJ2-3, the complete variable domain is KAGVTQTPRYLIKTRGQQVTLSCSPISGHRSVSWYQQTPGQGLQFLFEYFSETQRNKGNFPGRFSGRQFSNSRSEMNVSTLELGDSALYLCASSLVWDRVDTQYFGPGTRLTVL.

This clonotype was counted ten times or more. The chain uses TRBV28 and TRBJ2-7, with D perhaps assigned TRBD1 or TRBD2 (6 bases each). CDR1 is MDHEN, CDR2 SYDVKM, per germline. Trimming removed 1 base at V and 9 bases at J, with 10 bases between. This CDR3 comprises 12 residues. CDR3 residues: CASSLSGGGQYF. In DNA, the CDR3 is TGTGCCAGCAGTTTATCCGGGGGCGGGCAGTACTTC.

This clonotype turned up a few times. The chain joins TRBV12-3 or TRBV12-4 to TRBJ1-2; D is ambiguous. The V gene lost 1 base and the J gene lost 4 bases, with 7 bases spanning the gap. CDR3 length: 13 amino acids. Here the CDR3 reads CASSLDISYGYTF. Written as DNA, the CDR3 is TGTGCCAGCAGTTTAGACATTTCCTATGGCTACACCTTC.

This clonotype was seen only a few times. The CDR3 DNA is TGTGCCATCAGTGAGTCTGGTTCGGAGGAGACCCAGTACTTC. Protein sequence: CAISESGSEETQYF. V and J are TRBV10-3 and TRBJ2-5; D call uncertain. CDR3 length equals 14 residues. The V gene lost 0 bases and the J gene lost 5 bases, with 10 bases spanning the gap. Looked up from germline, CDR1 is ENHRY and CDR2 is SYGVKD.

The chain employs TRBV30 and TRBJ2-2; unclear D gene. This CDR3 spans 11 amino acids. V was shortened by 3 bases and J by 9 bases, with 8 bases between the two germline ends. CDR1 and CDR2 from the germline V gene are GTSNPN and SVGIG (reference sequence). The CDR3, as DNA: TGTGCCTGGAGCCCTGTGCGGGAGCTGTTTTTT. It yields the protein CAWSPVRELFF.

This clonotype was seen at least ten times. The V call is TRBV4-1, the J call TRBJ2-3, with D perhaps matching TRBD1 (6 bases). The length of the CDR3 is 16 residues. Germline V lookup: CDR1 MGHRA, CDR2 YSYEKL. V was trimmed by 3 bases and J by 3 bases, leaving 16 bases between them. DNA of the CDR3: TGCGCCAGCAGCCAGGACACAGGGTTACTAACAGATACGCAGTATTTT. It encodes CASSQDTGLLTDTQYF.

This clonotype appeared a few times. The chain carries TRBV5-1 and TRBJ2-4, with D unclear. V lost 6 bases and J lost 5, with 15 bases in between. This CDR3 is built from 14 residues. Germline CDR1 reads SGHRS; CDR2 reads YFSETQ. Here the CDR3 reads CASTPHAPENIQYF. DNA for the CDR3: TGCGCCAGCACCCCCCATGCCCCCGAAAACATTCAGTACTTC. The whole variable domain, filled in from reference TRBV5-1 and TRBJ2-4, reads KAGVTQTPRYLIKTRGQQVTLSCSPISGHRSVSWYQQTPGQGLQFLFEYFSETQRNKGNFPGRFSGRQFSNSRSEMNVSTLELGDSALYLCASTPHAPENIQYFGAGTRLSVL.

The chain uses TRBV27 and TRBJ2-7; D remains unclear. The V and J ends lost 3 bases and 3 bases respectively, with 15 bases between them. The CDR3 extends over 15 amino acids. Germline CDR1 MNHEY, CDR2 SMNVEV (reference sequence). The CDR3 protein is CASSFDINPLYEQYF. The CDR3 DNA follows: TGTGCCAGCAGTTTCGACATTAACCCCCTCTACGAGCAGTACTTC.

J is TRBJ2-1 and V is TRBV27, with 9 bases lining up with TRBD1. Trimming at V came to 6 bases and at J to 8 bases, leaving 14 bases not matched to a gene. CDR1 MNHEY and CDR2 SMNVEV come from the germline V gene (reference sequence). The CDR3 totals 16 residues. The CDR3 loop is CASSPNGQGRSYEQFF. CDR3 nucleotides: TGTGCCAGCAGCCCTAACGGACAGGGGAGAAGCTATGAGCAGTTCTTC.